This T cell receptor beta chain was retrieved from a study of T cells after yellow fever vaccination. On the study more broadly: SMART-Seq v4 Ultra Low Input prepared libraries from low-cell fractions.

Concerning this clonotype itself: The antigen remains undetermined.

The CDR3 is made up of 15 amino acids. Trimming removed 6 bases at V and 1 base at J, with 13 bases between. Germline V CDR1 and CDR2: MRHNA, SNTAGT. TCR cDNA, made by 5'RACE template switching, carried an added universal primer site and UMIs. TCRdb passed the 5' RACE reads through MiXCR, listing each CDR3 protein once. The sample shows some 150,000 distinct CDR3 sequences, approximately 9.9% of them seen only once. Study-wide results and limits: Re-detected after boosting: most primary clones, about 95% of CD4 and 88% of CD8. Few clonotypes appeared in both CD4 and CD8 compartments.

The sequence derives from a man younger than 30 who received the YFV17D yellow fever vaccine. The chain links TRBV6-4 to TRBJ1-5; D is perhaps TRBD1 (5 bases). The sequenced sample was CD8+ T cells sorted from PBMCs, obtained 45 days after the yellow fever booster vaccination. This chain's CDR3 is CASRTDPRSNQPQHF. Written as DNA, the CDR3 is TGTGCCAGCAGGACAGACCCCCGGAGCAATCAGCCCCAGCATTTT.